This note documents a single T cell receptor (beta chain) sequence. Here immunoSEQ multiplex PCR was the method, and the copy in TCRdb shows in-frame clones only, minus some. The table records approximately 60,000 clones, about 92% of them present only once. The entry originates in a study of OX40 agonist ivuxolimab in advanced cancers. Study overall: Three individuals attained partial responses, comprising one hepatocellular carcinoma case and two cutaneous melanoma cases.

CDR3 size: 13 residues. Germline V lookup: CDR1 MNHNY, CDR2 SVGAGI (reference sequence). V gave up 5 bases and J gave up 0 bases, with 7 bases separating them. The specimen was CD4+ or CD8+ T cells sorted from blood, collected in a trial of the OX40 agonist ivuxolimab. The chain couples TRBV6-6 to TRBJ2-5; D not resolved. The source of this sequence is an adult with an advanced solid tumor such as melanoma, head and neck, liver or kidney cancer. The CDR3 loop reads CASSQRDQETQYF. The CDR3 nucleotides are TGTGCCAGCAGTCAAAGGGACCAAGAGACCCAGTACTTC.